One sample yielded the 22 T cell receptor beta chains listed below, sequenced in a study of blood T cell repertoires in COVID-19. TCRdb's copy holds only in-frame clones and misses some; the assay was immunoSEQ multiplex PCR. The sample shows a few hundred thousand clones, roughly 90% of them seen only once. Sequenced material: peripheral blood. The receptors come from a woman aged 25 to 39 with COVID-19, enrolled during active disease.

This clone was recorded only once. This chain connects TRBV2 to TRBJ1-1; D is perhaps TRBD1 (5 bases). V shed 5 bases and J shed 6 bases, with 22 bases lying between them. Germline V gene sequence: CDR1 SNHLY, CDR2 FYNNEI. The CDR3 is made up of 16 amino acids. The CDR3 DNA reads as TGTGCCAGCAGTCTGGTCGTGAGGGGAGGGAGCCCTGAAGCTTTCTTT. It is translated as CASSLVVRGGSPEAFF.

The chain joins TRBV12-3 or TRBV12-4 to TRBJ2-7; unclear D gene. V was pared by 1 base and J by 0 bases, with 4 bases between. This CDR3 is built from 13 residues. The CDR3 here is CASSLGSSYEQYF. The CDR3 DNA follows: TGTGCCAGCAGTTTAGGTAGCTCCTACGAGCAGTACTTC.

The J gene is TRBJ2-4, the V gene TRBV7-9; TRBD1 agrees at 11 bases. The CDR3 contains 16 residues. Losses at the gene ends were 4 bases for V and 7 bases for J; bases not matched to a gene: 9. Looked up from germline, CDR1 is SEHNR and CDR2 is FQNEAQ (reference sequence). The CDR3 nucleotides are TGTGCCAGCAGCTCCACCTTGGGACAGGGGGACAACATTCAGTACTTC. This encodes CASSSTLGQGDNIQYF.

This clone was counted a single time. This chain joins TRBV6-5 and TRBJ1-1; TRBD1 aligns across 8 bases. J lost 10 bases, V lost 8 bases, and 12 bases had no gene match. The CDR3 runs 13 residues. The germline V gene has CDR1 MNHEY and CDR2 SVGAGI. Written as DNA, the CDR3 is TGTGCCAGCCGGGGATCAGGGGGCTTCAGAGCTTTCTTT. This gives the protein CASRGSGGFRAFF.

CDR3 amino acids: CASSKGVPRGYTF. CDR3 DNA sequence: TGTGCCAGCAGCAAAGGGGTTCCGAGGGGCTACACCTTC. The chain carries TRBV21-1 and TRBJ1-2. TRBV21-1 is listed as a pseudogene. The CDR3 is 13 residues long.

The V call is TRBV11-2, the J call TRBJ1-5, with TRBD1 identical over 7 bases. This CDR3 has 15 residues. Germline CDR1 SGHAT, CDR2 FQNNGV. After removal of 6 bases from V and 1 base from J, the junction contained 6 bases not matched to a gene. CDR3 nucleotide sequence: TGTGCCAGCAGTTCACAGGGGTTGAGCAATCAGCCCCAGCATTTT. It encodes CASSSQGLSNQPQHF.

The V gene is TRBV6-2 or TRBV6-3, the J gene TRBJ1-5, with TRBD1 matching 7 bases. Looked up from germline, CDR1 is MNHEY and CDR2 is SVGEGT. J gave up 0 bases and V 5 bases, and 16 bases lay outside the gene matches. CDR3 length equals 19 residues. CDR3 bases: TGTGCCAGCAGTCCAGACAGGGCAGGGGGGATCTATAGCAATCAGCCCCAGCATTTT. Protein product: CASSPDRAGGIYSNQPQHF.

The V and J genes are TRBV5-1 and TRBJ2-1; 7 bases fit TRBD1. The germline CDR1 and CDR2 sequences are SGHRS and YFSETQ. The CDR3 has 15 amino acids. After removal of 10 bases from V and 0 bases from J, the junction contained 10 bases not matched to a gene. CDR3 amino acids: CAGSTGTDSYNEQFF. CDR3 sequence (DNA): TGCGCCGGATCAACCGGGACAGACTCCTACAATGAGCAGTTCTTC.

The chain has TRBV5-1 and TRBJ1-2; D might be TRBD1 (5 bases). The CDR3 is 15 amino acids. Trimming pared 4 bases from V and 5 bases from J, leaving 18 bases between. CDR1 SGHRS and CDR2 YFSETQ come from the germline V gene. Here the CDR3 reads CASSGDGREGYGYTF. The CDR3 region has the DNA TGCGCCAGCAGCGGGGACGGCCGGGAGGGGTATGGCTACACCTTC.

This chain joins TRBV6-5 and TRBJ1-2; 9 nucleotides align to TRBD1. The germline V gene has CDR1 MNHEY and CDR2 SVGAGI. The J segment lost 3 bases and the V segment lost 8 bases, leaving 4 bases of the junction unmatched. CDR3 length: 13 amino acids. This CDR3 is CASARDRDYGYTF. The CDR3 DNA is TGTGCCAGCGCTCGGGACAGGGACTATGGCTACACCTTC.

The chain recombines TRBV6-6 with TRBJ1-2; D is undetermined. CDR3 length: 14 amino acids. From germline, CDR1 is MNHNY and CDR2 SVGAGI (reference sequence). V lost 0 bases to trimming and J lost 4 bases, with 9 bases between them. CDR3 in amino acids: CASSYSEVSYGYTF. CDR3 bases: TGTGCCAGCAGTTACTCGGAGGTATCCTATGGCTACACCTTC.

This clone was seen a few times. The chain has TRBV2 and TRBJ2-5; 8 bases are a match to TRBD1. This CDR3 is 13 amino acids long. The V and J ends lost 3 bases and 4 bases, in that order; junction bases with no gene match: 1. The germline V gene has CDR1 SNHLY and CDR2 FYNNEI. CDR3 region: CASSEDRAETQYF. The CDR3 DNA reads TGTGCCAGCAGTGAGGACAGGGCAGAGACCCAGTACTTC.

This clone has only a few counts. The V and J genes are TRBV7-2 and TRBJ2-1; 9 nucleotides line up with TRBD2. Trimming at V came to 5 bases and at J to 9 bases, leaving 11 bases not matched to a gene. Germline loops: CDR1 SGHTA, CDR2 FQGNSA. The CDR3 runs to 15 residues. As DNA, the CDR3 is TGTGCCAGCAGCCCCGTTGGCGGGGGGGCCGGTGAGCAGTTCTTC. Translating it yields CASSPVGGGAGEQFF.

V is TRBV29-1 and J is TRBJ2-7, with a tentative D call TRBD2 (5 bases). The germline V and J ends were trimmed by 4 bases and 6 bases, with 16 bases remaining between them. The length of the CDR3 is 13 residues. Germline lookup yields CDR1 SQVTM and CDR2 ANQGSEA. CDR3 amino acids: CSVGLSGFGEQYV. For the CDR3, the DNA is TGCAGCGTTGGTCTTTCGGGATTCGGCGAGCAGTACGTC.

This rearrangement joins TRBV19 to TRBJ1-1, with D perhaps matching TRBD1 (5 bases). CDR1 is LNHDA and CDR2 is SQIVND in the germline V gene (reference sequence). This CDR3 is built from 13 residues. Deletions cut 3 bases from V and 13 bases from J, with 18 bases between. The CDR3 DNA follows: TGTGCCAGTAGTATTGGGGCCGGCCCTCGGAATTTCTTT. The encoded protein is CASSIGAGPRNFF.

This clone was picked up one time. The J gene is TRBJ2-3, the V gene TRBV7-6, with D hard to call. V lost 5 bases, J lost 5 bases, and 11 bases lay in between. Looked up from germline, CDR1 is SGHVS and CDR2 is FNYEAQ. The CDR3 extends over 13 amino acids. CDR3 coding DNA: TGTGCCAGCAGCGCCTCACTGGTAGATACGCAGTATTTT. It specifies CASSASLVDTQYF.

This chain links TRBV18 with TRBJ2-3, with no clear D. The length of the CDR3 is 15 residues. Germline assignment: CDR1 KGHSH and CDR2 LQKENI. V lost 5 bases and J 2 bases, leaving 14 bases between the germline ends. The CDR3: CASSGLTVSTDTQYF. In DNA, the CDR3 is TGTGCCAGCTCAGGGTTAACAGTTTCCACAGATACGCAGTATTTT.

This clone has a handful of counts. V is TRBV3-1 (or the pseudogene TRBV3-2) and J is TRBJ1-2, with 8 bases identical to TRBD1. This CDR3 spans 12 amino acids. Per the germline V gene, CDR1 is LGHDT and CDR2 is YNNKEL (reference sequence). V gave up 5 bases and J gave up 8 bases; unmatched junction bases: 4. CDR3 loop: CASSSGGEGYTF. The DNA of the CDR3 is TGTGCCAGCAGCTCAGGGGGCGAAGGCTACACCTTC.

The genes are TRBV18 and TRBJ2-1; possible D gene TRBD1, 6 bases. Germline CDR1 is KGHSH and CDR2 is LQKENI. This CDR3 spans 17 amino acids. With 1 base removed from V and 0 bases from J, the gap between germline ends came to 13 bases. The CDR3 spells CASSPQGGVSSYNEQFF. CDR3 DNA: TGTGCCAGCTCACCACAAGGGGGTGTAAGCTCCTACAATGAGCAGTTCTTC.

The rearrangement uses TRBV11-3 and TRBJ2-1; 10 nucleotides line up with TRBD1. Germline CDR1 is SGHNT and CDR2 is YENEEA. V shed 6 bases and J 8 bases; nucleotides not matched to a gene: 22. There are 19 residues in the CDR3. The CDR3 DNA follows: TGTGCCAGCAGTCAAGGTTCCGGGACAGGGGTGAAAAGGATGCATGAGCAGTTCTTC. The encoded protein is CASSQGSGTGVKRMHEQFF.

The gene calls are TRBV6-5 and TRBJ1-2, with D hard to call. The CDR3 sequence is 13 residues long. Germline V gives CDR1 MNHEY, CDR2 SVGAGI. The V end lost 6 bases, the J end lost 3 bases, and 11 bases lay between the germline ends. This CDR3 is CASRGSFDYGYTF. DNA of the CDR3: TGTGCCAGCAGGGGCAGTTTTGACTATGGCTACACCTTC.

The CDR3 nucleotides are TGTGCCAGCAGTATGTATTTTAGTGAAAAACTGTTTTTT. Its protein product is CASSMYFSEKLFF. The chain uses TRBV27 and TRBJ1-4, with unresolved D. Germline values: CDR1 MNHEY, CDR2 SMNVEV (reference sequence). The CDR3 covers 13 residues. Deletions cut 5 bases from V and 7 bases from J, with 11 bases between.